This T cell receptor beta chain comes out of a study of shared clonotypes between healthy human individuals. About the study: The plates for each donor numbered three CD4 naive, three CD4 memory, two CD8 naive and one CD8 memory.

Germline CDR1 is SGHNT and CDR2 is YYREEE (reference sequence). Trimming took 3 bases from V and 1 from J, leaving 10 bases between them. The CDR3 runs 14 residues. Genomic DNA of each subset was evenly split across several immunoSEQ plates. How the authors handled the data: Junction-only immunoSEQ sequences carried no quality scores, so filtering differed. Data came from immunoSEQ multiplex PCR; TCRdb stores just in-frame clones and leaves some out. The D gene and trimming were derived from the DNA, and the V and J assignments and clone size from that table. Altogether fewer than 850,000 clones are present, roughly 78% being singletons, with the ten largest covering about 1.7%. In the case of this clone: The antigen remains undetermined.

Study-level results: Some clonotypes were shared by all four sorted-subset donors, while others were not shared. The non-shared ones had lower generation probabilities than the shared ones.

The chain uses TRBV5-4 and TRBJ1-2; D might be TRBD1 (5 bases). The sequence derives from a woman aged 30 to 39 in good health. Material: memory CD4+ T cells sorted from blood. Subset defined: CD45RA-negative fraction. The CDR3 nucleotides are TGTGCCAGCAGCTCCGGGACGTATAACTATGGCTACACCTTC. It translates to CASSSGTYNYGYTF.